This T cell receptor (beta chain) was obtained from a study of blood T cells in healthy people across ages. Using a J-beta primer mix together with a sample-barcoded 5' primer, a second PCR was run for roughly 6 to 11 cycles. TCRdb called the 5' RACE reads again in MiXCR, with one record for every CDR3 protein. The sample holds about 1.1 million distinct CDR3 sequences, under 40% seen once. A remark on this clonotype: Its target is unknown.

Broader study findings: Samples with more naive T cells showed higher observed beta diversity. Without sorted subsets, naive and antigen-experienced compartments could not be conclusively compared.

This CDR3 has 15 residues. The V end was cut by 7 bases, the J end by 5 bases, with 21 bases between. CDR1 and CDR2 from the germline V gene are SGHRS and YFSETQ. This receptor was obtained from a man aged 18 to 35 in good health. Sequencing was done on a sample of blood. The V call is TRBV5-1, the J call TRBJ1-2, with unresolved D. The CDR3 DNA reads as TGCGCCAGCCATGCATATCCAGGAGATGCTTATGGCTACACCTTC. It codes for CASHAYPGDAYGYTF.